This T cell receptor beta chain was sequenced for a study of blood T cell repertoires in COVID-19. Looking at the study overall: COVID-19 samples collected from the United States, Italy and Spain covered acute and convalescent phases.

Germline CDR1 is MNHEY and CDR2 is SMNVEV (reference sequence). The CDR3 has 16 amino acids. Trimming at V came to 7 bases and at J to 0 bases, leaving 10 bases not matched to a gene. Original processing methods: How many nucleated cells were present was estimated from reference gene primer amplification. Generated by immunoSEQ multiplex PCR, the TCRdb table keeps only in-frame clones and is missing some. The V and J calls and the clone size are those of that table, but D and trimming were determined from the DNA. This table holds about 82,000 clones, approximately 78% found once. J is TRBJ1-1 and V is TRBV27; 8 bases fit TRBD1. The sample comprised peripheral blood. This TCR was sampled from a man aged 55 to 70 with COVID-19, enrolled during active disease. The DNA of the CDR3 is TGTGCCAGCAACCCAGGGACAGGTCTCGTGAACACTGAAGCTTTCTTT. This encodes CASNPGTGLVNTEAFF.